This T cell receptor beta chain stems from a study of T cell repertoires and leukemia-associated antigens. TCRdb processed the 5' RACE reads anew with MiXCR; each CDR3 protein has one entry. Of approximately 10,000 distinct CDR3 sequences in the sample, approximately 45% were seen once. The CDR3 is made up of 15 amino acids. The ends were cut back, 4 bases at V and 4 bases at J, with 17 bases in the middle. Per the germline V gene, CDR1 is SGHRS and CDR2 is YFSETQ. As regards this clonotype: Its antigen is undetermined.

The receptor comes from a female donor in good health. This chain connects TRBV5-1 to TRBJ1-1; a weak D match, TRBD1 (5 bases). Sequencing used CD3+ T cells sorted from blood and cultured. CDR3 region: CASSLGPEGSTEAFF. The DNA of the CDR3 is TGCGCCAGCAGCCTAGGACCCGAGGGGAGCACTGAAGCTTTCTTT.